A single sample is the source of the 23 T cell receptor beta chains below, sequenced in a study of T cells after posttransplantation cyclophosphamide. Methotrexate plus calcineurin inhibitor accompanied controls' myeloablative marrow transplants; sampling was 1 year later. Sequencing was performed with immunoSEQ multiplex PCR; in TCRdb, only in-frame clones are kept and a portion is missing. In the table there are some 21,000 clones, approximately 90% of which are singletons. Sequences were derived from PBMCs, sampled roughly 350 days after allogeneic stem cell transplant with calcineurin inhibitor and methotrexate. The receptors were gathered from a female patient between 25 and 45 years old who received an allogeneic stem cell transplant from an unrelated donor, was CMV-positive, and had acute and chronic GVHD. Some of the T cells may derive from the graft donor.

V and J are TRBV5-8 and TRBJ1-1, with D perhaps TRBD1 (6 bases). Looked up from germline, CDR1 is SGHTS and CDR2 is YDEGEE. The ends were cut back, 4 bases at V and 1 base at J, with 11 bases in the middle. The CDR3 extends over 14 amino acids. CDR3 DNA: TGTGCCAGCAGCCGGGAACAGGGGAACACTGAAGCTTTCTTT. As protein: CASSREQGNTEAFF.

This clone has just one count. At one end the junction does not follow the germline gene, possibly because of a read error. The chain employs TRBV7-7 and TRBJ2-5; unclear D gene. The germline gives CDR1 SSHAT, CDR2 FNYEAQ (reference sequence). There are 11 residues in the CDR3. As DNA, the CDR3 is TGTGCTAGCAGCTCGAGCGAGACCCAGTACTTC. Amino acid sequence: CASSSSETQYF.

This clone is a singleton in its sample. This chain links TRBV19 with TRBJ2-2; unclear D gene. This CDR3 is built from 19 residues. V was cut by 1 base and J by 0 bases, with 18 bases left in between. Germline CDR1 reads LNHDA; CDR2 reads SQIVND (reference sequence). The DNA of the CDR3 is TGTGCCAGTAGTATAGCCTCGTTAAGGAGAAGCGCGAACACCGGGGAGCTGTTTTTT. Protein: CASSIASLRRSANTGELFF.

The chain joins TRBV9 to TRBJ1-2; 11 bases are a match to TRBD1. The V gene end was trimmed by 3 bases and the J gene end by 6 bases; junction bases not matched to a gene: 13. Germline-derived CDR1 and CDR2 are SGDLS and YYNGEE. This CDR3 is 17 amino acids long. CDR3 nucleotide sequence: TGTGCCAGCAGCGCTTCAATCTATGGACAGGGGGCGAATGGCTACACCTTC. This sequence encodes CASSASIYGQGANGYTF.

CDR3 sequence: CASSRRRDSTDTQYF. CDR3 nucleotide sequence: TGTGCCAGCAGCAGACGGAGAGATAGCACAGATACGCAGTATTTT. The J gene is TRBJ2-3, the V gene TRBV2; no clear D. V was clipped by 6 bases and J by 0 bases, with 13 bases between them. The CDR3 is 15 residues long. The germline V gene has CDR1 SNHLY and CDR2 FYNNEI.

The chain recombines TRBV6-6 with TRBJ1-2; 8 bases are a match to TRBD1. The CDR3 contains 12 residues. Germline CDR1 reads MNHNY; CDR2 reads SVGAGI (reference sequence). The J segment lost 8 bases and the V segment lost 5 bases, leaving 4 bases of the junction unmatched. The CDR3 here is CASSLGQGGYTF. Written as DNA, the CDR3 is TGTGCCAGCAGTCTCGGACAGGGCGGCTACACCTTC.

This chain joins TRBV4-2 and TRBJ2-7; 14 bases align to TRBD2. The CDR3 runs to 17 residues. With V trimmed by 1 base and J by 4 bases, 6 bases remained unmatched. Per the germline V gene, CDR1 is LGHNA and CDR2 is YNFKEQ. The chain's CDR3 is CASSQVGTSGSLYEQYF. DNA of the CDR3: TGTGCCAGCAGCCAAGTGGGGACTAGCGGGAGCCTGTACGAGCAGTACTTC.

The chain links TRBV10-3 to TRBJ2-3; 10 nucleotides align to TRBD2. The CDR3 sequence is 16 residues long. In germline, CDR1 is ENHRY, CDR2 SYGVKD. V shed 8 bases and J 5 bases; nucleotides not matched to a gene: 13. CDR3 nucleotides: TGTGCCATCGGAATATCTAGCGGGAGTTCAAGAGATACGCAGTATTTT. Protein: CAIGISSGSSRDTQYF.

This clone is a singleton in its sample. The genes are TRBV5-4 and TRBJ1-2, with 9 positions matching TRBD1. V was pared by 4 bases and J by 5 bases, with 9 bases of the junction left unmatched. This CDR3 has 15 residues. Germline-derived CDR1 and CDR2 are SGHNT and YYREEE (reference sequence). CDR3 amino acids: CASSRPGQGRYGYTF. For the CDR3, the DNA is TGTGCCAGCAGCAGACCGGGACAGGGAAGGTATGGCTACACCTTC.

The V gene is TRBV11-3, the J gene TRBJ2-3; D not certain. The V end lost 6 bases, the J end lost 6 bases, and 19 bases lay between the germline ends. This CDR3 is built from 15 residues. Germline V gives CDR1 SGHNT, CDR2 YENEEA. In nucleotides, the CDR3 is TGTGCCAGCAGAGGTCTTCGCCCCGGAGTGGATACGCAGTATTTT. Translation: CASRGLRPGVDTQYF.

The chain has TRBV27 and TRBJ2-7; 7 bases are shared with TRBD1. The V gene's germline CDR1 is MNHEY and CDR2 SMNVEV (reference sequence). After removal of 6 bases from V and 1 base from J, the junction contained 9 bases not matched to a gene. The CDR3 contains 15 residues. CDR3 sequence: CASRTYRDRSYEQYV. The CDR3 nucleotides read TGTGCCAGCAGGACCTACCGGGACAGATCCTACGAGCAGTACGTC.

The chain uses TRBV30 and TRBJ2-3; no clear D. Germline V gene lookup returns CDR1 GTSNPN and CDR2 SVGIG (reference sequence). This CDR3 is built from 13 residues. The ends were cut back, 2 bases at V and 4 bases at J, with 10 bases in the middle. The CDR3 DNA follows: TGTGCCTGGAGTCCAGCGATCGCAGATACGCAGTATTTT. Translating gives CAWSPAIADTQYF.

This chain joins TRBV4-1 and TRBJ2-2; a weak D match, TRBD1 (6 bases). The V gene's germline CDR1 is MGHRA and CDR2 YSYEKL. CDR3 length equals 17 residues. Trimming shortened V by 5 bases and J by 1 base, and 17 bases separated the two germline ends. The CDR3 nucleotides are TGCGCCAGCAGCTTCACCGTCGAGGGACAGAACACCGGGGAGCTGTTTTTT. Protein: CASSFTVEGQNTGELFF.

As for this clone: Its ends do not fully match the called genes, so a read error is possible. The sample holds other DNA sequences that translate to the same CDR3. V and J are TRBV19 and TRBJ1-1; D is possibly TRBD1 (6 bases). The germline V gene has CDR1 LNHDA and CDR2 SQIVND (reference sequence). This CDR3 spans 14 amino acids. The CDR3 DNA reads as TGTGCCAGTAGTCGGGGACATGCGAACACTGAGGCTTTCTTT. Amino acid sequence: CASSRGHANTEAFF.

The CDR3 DNA is TGTGCCAGCTCCGGGGTCGGGACAGGGAGTTACGAGCAGTACGTC. As protein: CASSGVGTGSYEQYV. The chain recombines TRBV11-2 with TRBJ2-7; 9 bases line up with TRBD1. V gave up 8 bases and J gave up 4 bases; unmatched junction bases: 12. Germline CDR1 SGHAT, CDR2 FQNNGV. The CDR3 extends over 15 amino acids.

The CDR3 DNA reads as TGCGCCAGCAGCTTGGAGCGCATTCCCGGGGAGCTGTTTTTT. It is translated as CASSLERIPGELFF. V usage is TRBV5-1 and J usage is TRBJ2-2; D unclear. In germline, CDR1 is SGHRS, CDR2 YFSETQ. The CDR3 covers 14 residues. V was cut by 0 bases and J by 6 bases, with 9 bases left in between.

The chain recombines TRBV27 with TRBJ2-7; D might be TRBD2 (6 bases). CDR3 length: 14 amino acids. V lost 4 bases to trimming and J lost 0 bases, with 10 bases between them. Germline CDR1 MNHEY, CDR2 SMNVEV (reference sequence). The CDR3 DNA is TGTGCCAGCAGTTCAAGGGGACTCTCCTACGAGCAGTACTTC. This translates into CASSSRGLSYEQYF.

This clone has only a few counts. The chain joins TRBV18 to TRBJ2-7; possible D gene TRBD1, 6 bases. The CDR3 runs to 11 residues. Germline CDR1 and CDR2: KGHSH and LQKENI. V shed 2 bases and J shed 12 bases, with 11 bases lying between them. CDR3 in amino acids: CASSPGRGLYV. The CDR3 DNA sequence: TGTGCCAGCTCACCAGGCAGGGGTCTGTACGTC.

The rearrangement uses TRBV7-9 and TRBJ2-3; TRBD2 might be the D (6 bases). The V end was cut by 5 bases, the J end by 0 bases, with 12 bases between. Germline assignment: CDR1 SEHNR and CDR2 FQNEAQ (reference sequence). This CDR3 region has 15 residues. The DNA of the CDR3 is TGTGCCAGCAGCCGGAGGGACTTTAGCACAGATACGCAGTATTTT. Encoded protein: CASSRRDFSTDTQYF.

The chain has TRBV5-6 and TRBJ2-3; D is perhaps TRBD1 (5 bases). The V and J ends lost 0 bases and 6 bases respectively, with 5 bases between them. CDR1 is SGHDT, CDR2 YYEEEE, per germline. This CDR3 has 12 amino acids. In DNA form, the CDR3 reads TGTGCCAGCAGCTTGGACAGGGATACGCAGTATTTT. Translating it yields CASSLDRDTQYF.

The V and J genes are TRBV18 and TRBJ2-7; TRBD1 is a possible D gene (6 bases). V lost 0 bases to trimming and J lost 0 bases, with 12 bases between them. The germline gives CDR1 KGHSH, CDR2 LQKENI. The CDR3 has 16 amino acids. The CDR3: CASSPPGTPSSYEQYF. In DNA form, the CDR3 reads TGTGCCAGCTCACCACCAGGGACACCCAGCTCCTACGAGCAGTACTTC.

The chain employs TRBV30 and TRBJ2-1; 13 bases match TRBD2. Germline V gene sequence: CDR1 GTSNPN, CDR2 SVGIG (reference sequence). With V trimmed by 3 bases and J by 8 bases, 4 bases remained unmatched. The CDR3 runs 14 residues. The CDR3 DNA sequence: TGTGCCTGGAGGGGACTAGCGGGATCGGATGAGCAGTTCTTC. Translating gives CAWRGLAGSDEQFF.

The rearrangement links TRBV27 to TRBJ2-5; D is unresolved. The CDR3 extends over 14 amino acids. In germline, CDR1 is MNHEY, CDR2 SMNVEV (reference sequence). V was trimmed by 2 bases and J by 5 bases, leaving 12 bases between them. Here the CDR3 reads CASSLGSVGETQYF. DNA for the CDR3: TGTGCCAGCAGTTTAGGGTCCGTCGGGGAGACCCAGTACTTC.